The clone carrying this T cell receptor beta chain came up once. What it recognizes is unknown. This CDR3 region has 18 residues. Per the germline V gene, CDR1 is SEHNR and CDR2 is FQNEAQ (reference sequence). V shed 0 bases, J shed 8 bases, and the junction held 15 bases outside the gene matches. This entry comes from a study of cytomegalovirus exposure and HLA in healthy donors. Study-level background: The 120 or so validation repertoires were produced on the same platform as the 670 or so repertoires of the first cohort. This was reported in a later analysis.

The method was immunoSEQ multiplex PCR; TCRdb's version includes in-frame clones alone and lacks a portion of them. This table has over 200,000 clones, around 87% appearing once. Whole-study findings and limits: High specificity and sensitivity for cytomegalovirus status were reported for the classifier. In vitro work confirmed that a few CMV-associated chains recognize CMV antigens.

This chain joins TRBV7-9 and TRBJ2-1; TRBD2 aligns across 8 bases. Sequencing was performed on PBMCs. The TCR originated in a woman between 18 and 29 years old in good health and CMV-seropositive. CDR3 in DNA: TGTGCCAGCAGCTTAGCGCTAAGAGTAGCGGGATATTTCTATGAGCAGTTCTTC. Protein sequence: CASSLALRVAGYFYEQFF.